This TCR beta chain was recorded in a study of blood T cell repertoires in COVID-19. On the study more broadly: Specimens from acute and convalescent COVID-19 originated in the United States, Italy and Spain.

In the source study's methods: Reference gene primer amplification in the assay estimated nucleated cell counts. Clones were read by immunoSEQ multiplex PCR, and TCRdb kept only the in-frame ones, dropping some. V and J calls and clone size follow that table, whereas D and trimming were derived from the DNA. The sample yields roughly 280,000 clones, 70% to 90% seen once. J lost 8 bases, V lost 6 bases, and 11 bases had no gene match. Looked up from germline, CDR1 is SQVTM and CDR2 is ANQGSEA. This CDR3 comprises 13 residues. V usage is TRBV29-1 and J usage is TRBJ1-2; 8 bases are shared with TRBD1. The sequencing sample was made of peripheral blood. The sequence was collected from a man in his thirties or forties with active or convalescent COVID-19. The CDR3 here is CSVLDREYYGYTF. The DNA for the CDR3 is TGCAGCGTGCTGGACAGGGAATATTACGGCTACACCTTC. Combining the CDR3 with reference TRBV29-1 and TRBJ1-2 gives the whole variable domain SAVISQKPSRDICQRGTSLTIQCQVDSQVTMMFWYRQQPGQSLTLIATANQGSEATYESGFVIDKFPISRPNLTFSTLTVSNMSPEDSSIYLCSVLDREYYGYTFGSGTRLTVV.